The clone carrying this T cell receptor beta chain has at least ten counts. Antigen unknown. Relative to the germline gene, one junction end is altered; a read error may explain this. These data originate in a study of T cells in Graves' hyperthyroidism and ophthalmopathy. The study, taken as a whole, reports: Most clonotypes expanded in thyroid above 0.001 were likewise present in blood.

The source material, RNA transcripts, was used to amplify TCR beta CDR3 regions. TCR CDR3 underwent first-round RT-PCR with the HTBI primer set. TCRdb recomputed calls from the multiplex PCR reads with MiXCR, one row per CDR3 protein. The sample consists of about 360,000 distinct CDR3 sequences, approximately 12% of them appearing once. Drawn at first hyperthyroidism diagnosis, the blood sample preceded any ophthalmopathy symptoms. CDR3 length: 13 residues. Germline V gene lookup returns CDR1 SGHAT and CDR2 FQNNGV. The chain couples TRBV11-2 to TRBJ2-5, with D maybe TRBD2 (6 bases). The clonotype comes from a man aged 30 to 39 with Graves' hyperthyroidism that later progressed to Graves' ophthalmopathy. Specimen: blood. CDR3 region: CTSSLSGGETQYF. CDR3 coding DNA: TGTACCAGCAGCTTAAGCGGAGGGGAGACCCAGTACTTC.